This T cell receptor beta chain originates from a study of T cell repertoires in cytomegalovirus infection (dated by TCRdb to the late 2010s). Regarding the research as a whole: Peptide stimulations targeted recently identified HLA-C-restricted CMV epitopes, whose presentation resists viral immunomodulation, together with well-studied HLA-B-restricted epitopes. The HLA type of each donor mattered for the analysis, because public TCR beta signatures pointed to carriage of CMV infection along with the matching HLA type.

Looking up the germline V gene yields CDR1 MGHRA and CDR2 YSYEKL. The CDR3 has 16 amino acids, counting the end cysteine and phenylalanine. The retained sequence is limited to the CDR3, 48 bases, with the frame set at the first base. The junction shows trimming of 4 bases on V and 3 bases on J, plus 16 bases between the germline ends. This specimen's treatment or condition label, interpreted: in vitro stimulation with specific CMV peptide epitopes to enrich CMV-specific T cells. About this clonotype itself: Its target antigen remains unknown. No quality values exist for individual bases; no much larger clone is one base distant.

General study outcomes and caveats: In both this cohort and an independent approximately 350-donor cohort, the cumulative frequency of public TCR beta family members distinguished carriers of CMV infection plus the relevant HLA type. The ex vivo response was dominated by HLA-C-restricted CMV-specific TCR beta clonotypes, which also provided the single most frequent clonotype in two of eight donors.

The reads were generated on an Illumina HiSeq 1500. Using fastp at Q25 and MiXCR, TCRdb reprocessed the public reads and kept productive beta chains. Rows matching on CDR3 protein sequence are summarized as one entry with the most common DNA and genes. This sample holds about 740,000 distinct CDR3 sequences; approximately 33% were observed only once. The ten largest clones capture 18% of the sample. The starting material was cultured PBMCs, obtained from culture after CMV antigen stimulation. The chain is encoded by TRBV4-1 joined to TRBJ2-1; no D gene is confidently identified. The TCR originated in a human donor in good health (CMV status not recorded). Some clones in this sample may be carry-over from other donors' samples. Here the CDR3 is given as CASSRNPVTDYNEQFF. The bases are TGCGCCAGCAGCCGAAATCCCGTTACAGACTACAATGAGCAGTTCTTC.